The clone carrying this T cell receptor (beta chain) was observed a single time. Its antigen is unidentified. Other nucleotide sequences from this sample produce the same CDR3. PCR was performed using 60 Vbeta and 13 Jbeta primers. Generated by immunoSEQ multiplex PCR, the TCRdb table keeps only in-frame clones and is missing some. The sample contains around 100,000 clones, just under 80% of which appear only once. The V and J ends lost 0 bases and 3 bases respectively, with 13 bases between them. There are 15 residues in the CDR3. Germline V CDR1 and CDR2: SGDLS, YYNGEE. This specimen belongs to a study of cytomegalovirus exposure and HLA in healthy donors. General study results and limits: The authors later found HLA-associated TCR beta chains more clonally expanded than equally common others. Sequencing likely generated an artifact that appeared as a cluster of highly shared sequence variants. Across donors, most TCRs were seen rarely, yet some public ones were widespread. In a later analysis, TCR association rates varied by HLA locus: DRB1 most, HLA-C fewest.

The source material was PBMCs. V gene TRBV9 combines with J gene TRBJ2-7; no definite D call. This TCR was recovered from a man younger than 40 in good health and CMV-seronegative. CDR3 region: CASSVGSAALYEQYF. The CDR3 region has the DNA TGTGCCAGCAGCGTAGGGAGCGCGGCCCTCTACGAGCAGTACTTC.